A single sample is the source of the 9 T cell receptor beta chains below, sequenced in a study of PD-1 blockade in classical Hodgkin lymphoma. Every patient was affected by relapse after autologous stem cell transplantation, while exposure to brentuximab vedotin was not uniform. The protocol was immunoSEQ multiplex PCR, while the TCRdb copy is restricted to in-frame clones and leaves out a portion. The table has about 59,000 clones, 90% seen once. The specimen was peripheral blood mononuclear cells (PBMCs), collected at baseline. All receptors derive from a human donor with classical Hodgkin lymphoma.

The chain is built from TRBV9 and TRBJ1-5, with 10 bases matching TRBD1. This CDR3 has 16 residues. Germline loops: CDR1 SGDLS, CDR2 YYNGEE. V shed 9 bases and J 0 bases; nucleotides not matched to a gene: 9. CDR3 amino acids: CANRDRGHYSNQPQHF. The DNA for the CDR3 is TGTGCCAACCGGGACAGGGGCCATTATAGCAATCAGCCCCAGCATTTT.

This chain joins TRBV5-1 and TRBJ2-3; possible D gene TRBD2, 6 bases. The V gene's germline CDR1 is SGHRS and CDR2 YFSETQ. Trimming took 4 bases from V and 1 from J, leaving 13 bases between them. The CDR3 has 15 amino acids. For the CDR3, the DNA is TGCGCCAGCAGCCTCCGGGGGTTTGGCACAGATACGCAGTATTTT. Protein product: CASSLRGFGTDTQYF. The full variable domain, its missing parts supplied by reference TRBV5-1 and TRBJ2-3, is KAGVTQTPRYLIKTRGQQVTLSCSPISGHRSVSWYQQTPGQGLQFLFEYFSETQRNKGNFPGRFSGRQFSNSRSEMNVSTLELGDSALYLCASSLRGFGTDTQYFGPGTRLTVL.

The chain combines TRBV27 with TRBJ1-2, with D possibly being TRBD1 (6 bases). This CDR3 has 16 amino acids. V lost 7 bases and J 2 bases, leaving 20 bases between the germline ends. CDR1 is MNHEY, CDR2 SMNVEV, per germline (reference sequence). The CDR3 nucleotides read TGTGCCAGCACTCCCTCGGGGGCAGGGCCAAACTATGGCTACACCTTC. Protein sequence: CASTPSGAGPNYGYTF.

The chain uses TRBV27 and TRBJ2-2, with D unclear. Trimming removed 5 bases from V and 4 bases from J, with 17 bases in between. There are 16 residues in the CDR3. CDR1 and CDR2 (germline): MNHEY, SMNVEV (reference sequence). The CDR3 sequence: CASSRTGPGVTGELFF. DNA of the CDR3: TGTGCCAGCAGTCGGACCGGGCCAGGAGTCACCGGGGAGCTGTTTTTT.

The rearrangement uses TRBV28 and TRBJ2-5, with D perhaps assigned TRBD1 or TRBD2 (5 bases each). Per germline, CDR1 MDHEN and CDR2 SYDVKM. The CDR3 length is 15 residues. V was pared by 3 bases and J by 2 bases, with 13 bases between. Written as DNA, the CDR3 is TGTGCCAGCAGTTTTTCCTGGGGACGACAAGAGACCCAGTACTTC. Translated, it gives CASSFSWGRQETQYF.

This rearrangement joins TRBV11-2 to TRBJ2-7, with 8 bases fitting TRBD2. The CDR3 has 15 residues. The ends lost 2 bases at V and 6 bases at J; junction bases unmatched: 9. Germline V CDR1 and CDR2: SGHAT, FQNNGV. CDR3 sequence: CASSLSPAGVVEQYF. Here the CDR3 DNA reads TGTGCCAGCAGCTTATCCCCAGCGGGAGTAGTCGAGCAGTACTTC.

The chain has TRBV18 and TRBJ1-6, with TRBD1 matching over 9 bases. This CDR3 spans 15 amino acids. Germline V gene lookup returns CDR1 KGHSH and CDR2 LQKENI. Trimming cost V 3 bases and J 11 bases; bases outside gene matches: 8. DNA for the CDR3: TGTGCCAGCTCACCTCCGGGACAGGGCTTGGCACCCCTCCACTTT. This translates into CASSPPGQGLAPLHF.

The V and J genes are TRBV2 and TRBJ1-6; D unclear. The ends were cut back, 6 bases at V and 6 bases at J, with 12 bases in the middle. Germline values: CDR1 SNHLY, CDR2 FYNNEI. The CDR3 covers 14 residues. The CDR3 here is CASSPGSLNSPLHF. The DNA for the CDR3 is TGTGCCAGCAGCCCAGGCTCCCTTAATTCACCCCTCCACTTT.

The chain employs TRBV27 and TRBJ2-1; 7 nucleotides line up with TRBD1. The CDR3 length is 18 residues. Germline V lookup: CDR1 MNHEY, CDR2 SMNVEV (reference sequence). V lost 1 base, J lost 3 bases, and 12 bases stayed unmatched. The CDR3, as DNA: TGTGCCAGCAGTTTATTAAAAACAGGGGATGACGGCTACAATGAGCAGTTCTTC. This translates into CASSLLKTGDDGYNEQFF.